The TCR beta chain under discussion was sequenced for a study of T cell repertoires in cytomegalovirus infection. Background on the study: Matching HLA type, along with CMV infection, was indicated by public TCR beta signatures.

Using its own MiXCR run on the reads, TCRdb lists one record per CDR3 protein. Of about 530,000 distinct CDR3 sequences listed, 26% are singletons. Trimming left V 1 base short and J 0 bases short, with 10 bases between. This CDR3 is built from 16 residues. The V gene's germline CDR1 is LNHDA and CDR2 SQIVND (reference sequence). This clonotype was observed a few times. Its antigen is undetermined. Study-level results: In two of eight donors, the top clonotype was HLA-C-restricted CMV-specific. There were carriers of CMV plus the relevant HLA, and cumulative public TCR beta family frequency identified them.

The chain joins TRBV19 to TRBJ2-1; D tentatively fits TRBD1 or TRBD2 (5 bases each). The specimen sequenced was PBMCs. The sequence came from a human donor in good health (CMV status not recorded). Some clones in this sample may be carry-over from other donors' samples. The CDR3, as DNA: TGTGCCAGTAGTATAGGCCAGGGACGCTCCTACAATGAGCAGTTCTTC. Protein: CASSIGQGRSYNEQFF.